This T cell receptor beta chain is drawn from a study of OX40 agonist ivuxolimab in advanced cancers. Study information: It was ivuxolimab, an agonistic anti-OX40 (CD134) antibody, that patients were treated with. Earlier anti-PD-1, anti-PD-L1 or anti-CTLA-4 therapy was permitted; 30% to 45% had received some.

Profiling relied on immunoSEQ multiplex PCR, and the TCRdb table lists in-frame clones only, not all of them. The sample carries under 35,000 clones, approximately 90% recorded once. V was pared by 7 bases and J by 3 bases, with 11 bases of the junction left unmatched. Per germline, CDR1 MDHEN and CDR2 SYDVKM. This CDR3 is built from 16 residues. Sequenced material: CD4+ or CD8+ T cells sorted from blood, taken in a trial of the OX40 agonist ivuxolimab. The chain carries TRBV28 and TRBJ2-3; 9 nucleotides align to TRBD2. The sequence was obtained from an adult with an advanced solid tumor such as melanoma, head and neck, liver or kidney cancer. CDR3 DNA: TGTGCCAGCAAAATAATAGCGGGAGAGGCAACAGATACGCAGTATTTT. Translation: CASKIIAGEATDTQYF.